This T cell receptor (beta chain) was captured by sequencing in a study of blood T cell repertoires in COVID-19 (TCRdb year 2020). With respect to the entire study: Collaborator samples came from the United States, Italy and Spain and covered acute and convalescent phases of COVID-19. HLA class I and class II types, where available, came from metadata supplied by the sample provider rather than from assay-based typing. The prospective study material was composed of cDNA or gDNA derived from T cells, B-cell-depleted T cells, or PBMCs. A de-identified subject ID, COVID-19 status, age in years and sex were almost always included in the sample metadata. Subjects who had been exposed to COVID-19, were actively infected with it, or had recovered from it provided the deeply sampled blood TCRbeta repertoires that made up the dataset. The repertoires were released in a freely available public database intended as a resource for research on the immune response to SARS-CoV-2. The samples were drawn from the first 160 participants of the ongoing ImmuneRACE study and from 1,254 subjects provided by 6 global collaborators. Here is what the overall study found, with its caveats: The quantity of clinical and demographic metadata differed by source and by participant and was supplied without curation.

In the case of this clone: Its antigen remains unidentified. No clone much larger than this one lies a single base away; base qualities are absent.

The immunoSEQ Assay, a bias-controlled multiplex PCR, was used to amplify TCRbeta CDR3 regions from genomic DNA. The paper's processing steps were these. The number of nucleated cells in each sample was estimated from the amplification of reference gene primers within the assay. Sequence reads were collapsed and filtered to measure the absolute abundance of every unique TCRbeta CDR3 rearrangement. For each sample, productive Simpson clonality was calculated as the square root of Simpson's diversity index over productive rearrangements. The immuneACCESS repertoire file appears here via TCRdb, limited to in-frame rearrangements. These files lack a portion of the clones; in checked studies, under half of the deficit traces to unresolved V genes, and the cause of the others is not known. D and trimming were read from the DNA, whereas the V and J calls and clone size are those reported in that table. This sample lists 300,000 to 400,000 clones; 85% to 90% were detected once. About 6.7% of the sample is in the top ten clones.

One collaborating source in Seattle enrolled patients during active infection and followed them longitudinally through the course of disease. Each collaborating institution followed its own protocols to collect whole blood in K2EDTA tubes. For TCRbeta analysis, collaborator samples were shipped as frozen whole blood, as isolated PBMCs, or as DNA extracted from either sample type. The CDR3 goes from the cysteine to the phenylalanine over 15 residues. Of all the DNA, just the CDR3 is kept, 45 bases in frame from base 1. V loses 2 bases of germline sequence and J loses 0 bases, and the interval between the two ends is 12 bases. CDR1 and CDR2, per the germline V gene, are SGHDT and YYEEEE.

Sequenced: peripheral blood. The V gene is TRBV5-6 and the J gene is TRBJ2-7, and the D gene may be TRBD2, 6 bases matching. The clonotype comes from an older woman with COVID-19, enrolled during active disease. The CDR3 corresponds to CASSFWDLSSYEQYF. The DNA sequence follows: TGTGCCAGCAGCTTTTGGGACTTGAGCTCCTACGAGCAGTACTTC.